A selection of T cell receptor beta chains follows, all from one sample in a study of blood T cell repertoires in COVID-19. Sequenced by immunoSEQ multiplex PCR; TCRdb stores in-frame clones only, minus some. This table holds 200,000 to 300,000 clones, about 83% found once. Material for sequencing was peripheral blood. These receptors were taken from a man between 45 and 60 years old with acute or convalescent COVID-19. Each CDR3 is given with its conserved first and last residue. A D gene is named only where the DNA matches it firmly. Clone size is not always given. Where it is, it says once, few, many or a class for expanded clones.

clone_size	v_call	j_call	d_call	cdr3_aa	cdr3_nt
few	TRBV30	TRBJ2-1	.	CAWGSNEQFF	TGTGCCTGGGGTAGCAATGAGCAGTTCTTC
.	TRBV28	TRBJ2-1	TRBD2	CASSLRGTSGTQIKQFF	TGTGCCAGCAGTTTACGAGGGACTAGCGGGACACAAATTAAGCAGTTCTTC
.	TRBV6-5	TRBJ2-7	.	CASRGLGYEQYF	TGTGCCAGCAGGGGGCTAGGCTACGAGCAGTACTTC
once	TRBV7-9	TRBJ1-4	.	CASSLARATNEKLFF	TGTGCCAGCAGCTTAGCACGAGCAACTAATGAAAAACTGTTTTTT
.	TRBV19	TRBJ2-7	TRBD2	CASSPIGTSGRGEQYF	TGTGCCAGTAGTCCTATCGGGACTAGCGGGAGAGGAGAGCAGTACTTC
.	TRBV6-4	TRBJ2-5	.	CASSEIFTGLGIQETQYF	TGTGCCAGCAGTGAGATTTTTACGGGGTTGGGAATTCAAGAGACCCAGTACTTC
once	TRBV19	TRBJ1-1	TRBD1	CASSPRTGGPSNTEAFF	TGTGCCAGTAGTCCCAGGACAGGGGGCCCCTCGAACACTGAAGCTTTCTTT
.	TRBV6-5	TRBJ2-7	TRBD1	CASKDRGTYEQYF	TGTGCCAGCAAGGACAGGGGAACCTACGAGCAGTACTTC
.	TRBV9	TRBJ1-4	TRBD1	CASSVEGTGSDEKLFF	TGTGCCAGCAGCGTAGAAGGGACAGGGAGTGATGAAAAACTGTTTTTT
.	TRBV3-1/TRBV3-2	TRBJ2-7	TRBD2	CASSQDSSGPSREQYF	TGTGCCAGCAGCCAAGATTCTAGCGGGCCCTCTCGCGAGCAGTACTTC
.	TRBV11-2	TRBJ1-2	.	CASSLEGLGPLRSGYTF	TGTGCCAGCAGCTTAGAGGGTCTGGGGCCACTAAGGAGTGGCTACACCTTC
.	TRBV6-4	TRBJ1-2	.	CASSDSISTARNLYGYTF	TGTGCCAGCAGTGACTCGATTAGCACGGCCCGGAACCTCTATGGCTACACCTTC
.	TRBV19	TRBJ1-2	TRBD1	CASSIGGTGIVYGYTF	TGTGCCAGTAGTATAGGGGGGACAGGGATCGTCTATGGCTACACCTTC
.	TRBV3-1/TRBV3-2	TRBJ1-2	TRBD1	CASSPRGPYGYTF	TGTGCCAGCAGCCCCAGGGGGCCCTATGGCTACACCTTC
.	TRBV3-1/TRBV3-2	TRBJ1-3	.	CASSQVSGGNTIYF	TGTGCCAGCAGCCAAGTTTCAGGAGGAAACACCATATATTTT
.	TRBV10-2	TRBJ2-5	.	CASSLGGRVETQYF	TGCGCCAGCAGCCTAGGGGGGAGGGTTGAGACCCAGTACTTC
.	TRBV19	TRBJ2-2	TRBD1	CASSPTGGFSRNTGELFF	TGTGCCAGTAGTCCCACAGGGGGTTTTAGCCGGAACACCGGGGAGCTGTTTTTT
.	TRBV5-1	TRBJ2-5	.	CASSFLADPVETQYF	TGCGCCAGCAGCTTCTTAGCGGATCCAGTAGAGACCCAGTACTTC
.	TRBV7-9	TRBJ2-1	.	CASSWGAGYNEQFF	TGTGCCAGCAGCTGGGGCGCCGGCTACAATGAGCAGTTCTTC
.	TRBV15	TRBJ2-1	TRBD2	CATSIEREGQNEQFF	TGTGCCACCAGCATCGAGCGGGAGGGCCAGAATGAGCAGTTCTTC